These 13 T cell receptor beta chains were all obtained from the same sample, sequenced in a study of T cell responses to AZD1222 COVID-19 vaccine. Data came from immunoSEQ multiplex PCR; TCRdb stores just in-frame clones and leaves some out. The sample has 120,000 or so clones, 90% seen once. Source: peripheral blood, taken on day 0 of MenACWY control vaccination. Receptors were obtained from an adult in good health.

The rearrangement links TRBV5-1 to TRBJ2-5; 7 bases fit TRBD2. This CDR3 is built from 13 residues. Germline CDR1 SGHRS, CDR2 YFSETQ. The junction had 5 bases not matched to a gene; V was cut back by 4 bases and J by 5 bases. The CDR3 DNA reads TGCGCCAGCAGCCACGGACTAGGGGAGACCCAGTACTTC. Translated: CASSHGLGETQYF.

The V and J genes are TRBV7-9 and TRBJ2-2; 10 nucleotides agree with TRBD1. The CDR3 spans 16 residues. Germline V gives CDR1 SEHNR, CDR2 FQNEAQ (reference sequence). The V gene end was trimmed by 3 bases and the J gene end by 4 bases; junction bases not matched to a gene: 5. In DNA form, the CDR3 reads TGTGCCAGCAGCTTGACCGGGACAGGGGTCACCGGGGAGCTGTTTTTT. Protein sequence: CASSLTGTGVTGELFF.

V and J are TRBV9 and TRBJ2-1, with 11 bases aligning to TRBD1. CDR3 length equals 15 residues. Germline V gene data show CDR1 as SGDLS and CDR2 as YYNGEE. Trimming took 2 bases from V and 3 from J; bases not matched to a gene: 1. DNA of the CDR3: TGTGCCAGCAGCGTGGGGACAGGGGGCTACAATGAGCAGTTCTTC. This codes for CASSVGTGGYNEQFF.

The V call is TRBV21-1, the J call TRBJ1-5; TRBD1 is taken as the D call from the table, unchecked against the DNA. TRBV21-1 is a documented pseudogene. CDR3 length: 18 amino acids. Here the CDR3 DNA reads TGTGCCAGCAGCAAGCCCGGGACAGGGATTTTAGGCAATCAGCCCCAGCATTTT. Translating gives CASSKPGTGILGNQPQHF.

The chain is built from TRBV24-1 and TRBJ1-5, with TRBD1 as a possible D gene (5 bases). V dropped 2 bases and J dropped 2 bases, with 9 bases sitting between them. The CDR3 spans 15 residues. Germline-derived CDR1 and CDR2 are KGHDR and SFDVKD. CDR3 coding DNA: TGTGCCACCAGTGATTCCCGGGGGGGCAATCAGCCCCAGCATTTT. It encodes CATSDSRGGNQPQHF.

The rearrangement uses TRBV2 and TRBJ2-2; D may be TRBD2 (6 bases). V lost 4 bases, J lost 5 bases, and 14 bases lay in between. Looked up from germline, CDR1 is SNHLY and CDR2 is FYNNEI. This CDR3 spans 15 amino acids. CDR3 DNA: TGTGCCAGCAGTGTTCATCGGGGAGGAACCGGGGAGCTGTTTTTT. Translating it yields CASSVHRGGTGELFF.

The rearrangement uses TRBV7-2 and TRBJ2-1; TRBD2 agrees at 9 bases. V was clipped by 1 base and J by 2 bases; unmatched bases: 3. This CDR3 comprises 16 residues. Germline values: CDR1 SGHTA, CDR2 FQGNSA. CDR3 residues: CASSLVGLATYNEQFF. The CDR3 DNA sequence: TGTGCCAGCAGCTTAGTGGGACTAGCTACCTACAATGAGCAGTTCTTC.

The chain joins TRBV9 to TRBJ1-3; D ambiguous. From germline, CDR1 is SGDLS and CDR2 YYNGEE. V dropped 4 bases and J dropped 0 bases, with 11 bases sitting between them. The CDR3 spans 15 residues. CDR3 protein: CASSPALISGNTIYF. The CDR3 DNA sequence: TGTGCCAGCAGCCCCGCACTTATCTCTGGAAACACCATATATTTT.

The chain is built from TRBV27 and TRBJ2-5; 8 bases match TRBD1. Germline lookup yields CDR1 MNHEY and CDR2 SMNVEV (reference sequence). With 6 bases clipped from V and 3 bases from J, the junction kept 18 bases outside the gene matches. This CDR3 spans 18 amino acids. CDR3 nucleotide sequence: TGTGCCAGCAGCCCGTATATTAGGGTTCGGGACAGGAAAGAGACCCAGTACTTC. This codes for CASSPYIRVRDRKETQYF.

The chain couples TRBV27 to TRBJ2-7; TRBD1 matches at 9 bases. CDR3 length: 16 residues. The junction had 12 bases not matched to a gene; V was cut back by 6 bases and J by 3 bases. Germline V CDR1 and CDR2: MNHEY, SMNVEV (reference sequence). CDR3 sequence reads: CASSLGPGQGIYEQYF. In DNA, the CDR3 is TGTGCCAGCAGCTTGGGACCGGGACAGGGCATCTACGAGCAGTACTTC.

The DNA of the CDR3 is TGTGCCAGCAGTTTTGGCGGAGCGGGAGGTCGCACAGATACGCAGTATTTT. It codes for CASSFGGAGGRTDTQYF. The chain is built from TRBV28 and TRBJ2-3, with 9 bases that match TRBD2. Germline V lookup: CDR1 MDHEN, CDR2 SYDVKM. Losses at the gene ends were 3 bases for V and 1 base for J; bases not matched to a gene: 8. The CDR3 sequence is 17 residues long.

CDR3 in DNA: TGTGCCAGCAGTTACGGGCACTCTGGGGCCAACGTCCTGACTTTC. Translating it yields CASSYGHSGANVLTF. The V gene is TRBV6-5, the J gene TRBJ2-6; no firm D call. The ends were cut back, 2 bases at V and 0 bases at J, with 5 bases in the middle. Germline CDR1 is MNHEY and CDR2 is SVGAGI. This CDR3 has 15 residues.

The chain links TRBV5-6 to TRBJ2-1, with unresolved D. The CDR3 covers 12 residues. Germline assignment: CDR1 SGHDT and CDR2 YYEEEE. Trimming pared 1 base from V and 12 bases from J, leaving 11 bases between. The CDR3 region has the DNA TGTGCCAGCAGCTTGCAAGAGTTGGGGCAGTTCTTC. Protein: CASSLQELGQFF. Drawing the rest from reference TRBV5-6 and TRBJ2-1, the complete variable domain is DAGVTQSPTHLIKTRGQQVTLRCSPKSGHDTVSWYQQALGQGPQFIFQYYEEEERQRGNFPDRFSGHQFPNYSSELNVNALLLGDSALYLCASSLQELGQFFGPGTRLTVL.